A selection of T cell receptor beta chains follows, all from one sample in a study of Graves' ophthalmopathy and Graves' hyperthyroidism. Each CDR3 protein is one row after TCRdb ran MiXCR on the multiplex PCR reads. This sample carries some 520,000 distinct CDR3 sequences, about an eighth of them seen once, and the ten largest clones take over 7.5%. Sequenced sample: blood. The receptors were sampled from a woman aged 25 to 39 with Graves' ophthalmopathy. CDR3s include the opening cysteine and the closing phenylalanine or tryptophan. D genes are given only for firm matches. Clone size is not always given. Where it is, it says once, few, many or a class for expanded clones.

CDR3 length: 13; clone size: many; J gene: TRBJ1-1; D gene: -; V gene: TRBV20-1; CDR3 protein: CSARRRVNTEAFF; CDR3 DNA: TGCAGTGCTAGGCGCAGGGTGAACACTGAAGCTTTCTTT
CDR3 length: 15; clone size: many; J gene: TRBJ1-1; D gene: -; V gene: TRBV7-8; CDR3 protein: CASRPAAGVGTEAFF; CDR3 DNA: TGTGCCAGCAGGCCCGCGGCAGGGGTCGGCACTGAAGCTTTCTTT
CDR3 length: 14; clone size: many; J gene: TRBJ2-2; D gene: TRBD2; V gene: TRBV9; CDR3 protein: CASRKPGGTGELFF; CDR3 DNA: TGTGCCAGCAGGAAACCGGGGGGAACCGGGGAGCTGTTTTTT
CDR3 length: 12; clone size: many; J gene: TRBJ2-5; D gene: TRBD2; V gene: TRBV20-1; CDR3 protein: CSASGGDETQYF; CDR3 DNA: TGCAGTGCTAGCGGGGGGGACGAGACCCAGTACTTC
CDR3 length: 13; clone size: -; J gene: TRBJ2-7; D gene: -; V gene: TRBV7-2; CDR3 protein: CASSFESGYEQYF; CDR3 DNA: TGTGCCAGCAGCTTTGAGTCGGGTTACGAGCAGTACTTC
CDR3 length: 11; clone size: few; J gene: TRBJ1-1; D gene: -; V gene: TRBV2; CDR3 protein: CASKIGTEAFF; CDR3 DNA: TGTGCCAGCAAAATTGGCACTGAAGCTTTCTTT
CDR3 length: 15; clone size: many; J gene: TRBJ2-5; D gene: -; V gene: TRBV15; CDR3 protein: CATSRERQAQETQYF; CDR3 DNA: TGTGCCACCAGCAGAGAAAGACAGGCCCAAGAGACCCAGTACTTC
CDR3 length: 16; clone size: many; J gene: TRBJ1-5; D gene: -; V gene: TRBV12-5; CDR3 protein: CASGWLVGRDNQPQHF; CDR3 DNA: TGTGCTAGTGGTTGGCTGGTGGGTAGGGACAATCAGCCCCAGCATTTT
CDR3 length: 12; clone size: many; J gene: TRBJ2-7; D gene: -; V gene: TRBV2; CDR3 protein: CASTAESYEQYF; CDR3 DNA: TGTGCCAGCACCGCGGAATCCTACGAGCAGTACTTC
CDR3 length: 15; clone size: many; J gene: TRBJ1-5; D gene: TRBD1; V gene: TRBV2; CDR3 protein: CASSEITGGGQPQHF; CDR3 DNA: TGTGCCAGCAGTGAGATAACAGGGGGCGGACAGCCCCAGCATTTT
CDR3 length: 18; clone size: -; J gene: TRBJ1-1; D gene: -; V gene: TRBV19; CDR3 protein: CASSSRTAWLDRNTEAFF; CDR3 DNA: TGTGCCAGTAGTTCAAGGACGGCATGGTTGGACCGGAACACTGAAGCTTTCTTT
CDR3 length: 14; clone size: many; J gene: TRBJ2-4; D gene: -; V gene: TRBV6-1; CDR3 protein: CASRGPGRKNIQYF; CDR3 DNA: TGTGCCAGCAGGGGGCCGGGACGGAAAAACATTCAGTACTTC
CDR3 length: 15; clone size: -; J gene: TRBJ1-1; D gene: TRBD1; V gene: TRBV4-1; CDR3 protein: CASSLGQGGNTEDFF; CDR3 DNA: TGCGCCAGCAGCCTCGGACAGGGGGGAAACACTGAAGATTTCTTT
CDR3 length: 13; clone size: once; J gene: TRBJ1-2; D gene: -; V gene: TRBV7-3; CDR3 protein: CASSLNQVYGYTF; CDR3 DNA: TGTGCCAGCAGCTTAAATCAGGTCTATGGCTACACCTTC
CDR3 length: 16; clone size: few; J gene: TRBJ1-1; D gene: -; V gene: TRBV19; CDR3 protein: CASSISQGSGNTEAFF; CDR3 DNA: TGTGCCAGTAGTATAAGTCAGGGGTCGGGGAACACTGAAGCTTTCTTT
CDR3 length: 15; clone size: many; J gene: TRBJ1-6; D gene: -; V gene: TRBV28; CDR3 protein: CASSTRVLYNSPLHF; CDR3 DNA: TGTGCCAGCAGTACCAGGGTCCTCTATAATTCACCCCTCCACTTT
CDR3 length: 15; clone size: -; J gene: TRBJ2-7; D gene: -; V gene: TRBV13; CDR3 protein: CASSFTGRYPYEQYF; CDR3 DNA: TGTGCCAGCAGCTTTACAGGCCGGTATCCCTACGAGCAGTACTTC
CDR3 length: 18; clone size: many; J gene: TRBJ2-2; D gene: -; V gene: TRBV11-1; CDR3 protein: CASSFYSSGTANTGELFF; CDR3 DNA: TGTGCCAGCAGCTTTTATAGTAGCGGTACCGCGAACACCGGGGAGCTGTTTTTT
CDR3 length: 15; clone size: many; J gene: TRBJ2-7; D gene: -; V gene: TRBV11-2; CDR3 protein: CASSQNGLSSYEQYF; CDR3 DNA: TGTGCCAGCAGCCAGAACGGGCTGAGCTCCTACGAGCAGTACTTC
CDR3 length: 15; clone size: few; J gene: TRBJ2-7; D gene: -; V gene: TRBV28; CDR3 protein: CASSLSSGDFLEQYF; CDR3 DNA: TGTGCCAGCAGTTTATCGTCAGGGGATTTCCTCGAGCAGTACTTC
CDR3 length: 13; clone size: many; J gene: TRBJ2-7; D gene: TRBD2; V gene: TRBV6-5; CDR3 protein: CASDLGGIPEQYF; CDR3 DNA: TGTGCCAGCGACCTGGGGGGGATCCCCGAGCAGTACTTC
CDR3 length: 11; clone size: many; J gene: TRBJ1-2; D gene: TRBD1; V gene: TRBV6-1; CDR3 protein: CATRQGRGYTF; CDR3 DNA: TGTGCCACTCGACAGGGGCGCGGCTACACCTTC
CDR3 length: 17; clone size: many; J gene: TRBJ1-1; D gene: -; V gene: TRBV7-8; CDR3 protein: CASTHYVTGGVNTEAFF; CDR3 DNA: TGTGCCAGCACCCATTACGTTACGGGGGGAGTGAACACTGAAGCTTTCTTT
CDR3 length: 14; clone size: many; J gene: TRBJ1-5; D gene: -; V gene: TRBV11-2; CDR3 protein: CASSPHGRNQPQHF; CDR3 DNA: TGTGCCAGCAGCCCCCACGGGCGCAATCAGCCCCAGCATTTT
CDR3 length: 13; clone size: many; J gene: TRBJ1-1; D gene: TRBD1; V gene: TRBV4-1; CDR3 protein: CASSQDYRGHAFF; CDR3 DNA: TGCGCCAGCAGCCAAGATTACAGGGGGCATGCTTTCTTT
CDR3 length: 12; clone size: many; J gene: TRBJ1-1; D gene: -; V gene: TRBV5-1; CDR3 protein: CASSLSADGFSF; CDR3 DNA: TGCGCCAGCAGCTTGAGCGCGGATGGCTTTTCCTTT
CDR3 length: 17; clone size: many; J gene: TRBJ2-7; D gene: TRBD2; V gene: TRBV3-1; CDR3 protein: CASSQELAGGPNGEQYF; CDR3 DNA: TGTGCCAGCAGCCAGGAACTAGCGGGAGGGCCGAATGGCGAGCAGTACTTC
CDR3 length: 16; clone size: -; J gene: TRBJ2-4; D gene: -; V gene: TRBV6-2/TRBV6-3; CDR3 protein: CASSFGLFRGKNIQYF; CDR3 DNA: TGTGCCAGCAGTTTCGGACTCTTTCGGGGCAAAAACATTCAGTACTTC
CDR3 length: 14; clone size: many; J gene: TRBJ1-1; D gene: -; V gene: TRBV6-5; CDR3 protein: CASSYSDKNTEAFF; CDR3 DNA: TGTGCCAGCAGTTACTCCGACAAAAACACTGAAGCTTTCTTT
CDR3 length: 15; clone size: -; J gene: TRBJ1-1; D gene: -; V gene: TRBV5-6; CDR3 protein: CASSLEGVLNTEAFF; CDR3 DNA: TGTGCCAGCAGCTTGGAAGGGGTCTTGAACACTGAAGCTTTCTTT
CDR3 length: 18; clone size: many; J gene: TRBJ1-5; D gene: -; V gene: TRBV10-3; CDR3 protein: CAISESYTGPRYGQPQHF; CDR3 DNA: TGTGCCATCAGTGAGTCTTACACCGGGCCTCGGTACGGTCAGCCCCAGCATTTT
CDR3 length: 11; clone size: many; J gene: TRBJ1-2; D gene: TRBD1; V gene: TRBV27; CDR3 protein: CASKTGGGYTF; CDR3 DNA: TGTGCCAGTAAGACAGGGGGTGGCTACACCTTC
CDR3 length: 14; clone size: many; J gene: TRBJ1-2; D gene: -; V gene: TRBV7-9; CDR3 protein: CASSLARTSHGYTF; CDR3 DNA: TGTGCCAGCAGCTTAGCGAGGACAAGCCATGGCTACACCTTC
CDR3 length: 14; clone size: -; J gene: TRBJ1-3; D gene: TRBD1; V gene: TRBV5-1; CDR3 protein: CASSLGTGPNTIYF; CDR3 DNA: TGCGCCAGCAGCTTGGGGACAGGGCCCAACACCATATATTTT
CDR3 length: 15; clone size: -; J gene: TRBJ2-5; D gene: TRBD2; V gene: TRBV7-8; CDR3 protein: CASSRSGGDQETQYF; CDR3 DNA: TGTGCCAGCAGTAGGAGCGGGGGTGATCAAGAGACCCAGTACTTC
CDR3 length: 15; clone size: many; J gene: TRBJ1-1; D gene: -; V gene: TRBV28; CDR3 protein: CASLSLDTLNTEAFF; CDR3 DNA: TGTGCCAGCTTATCACTGGACACCTTGAACACTGAAGCTTTCTTT
CDR3 length: 17; clone size: many; J gene: TRBJ1-6; D gene: -; V gene: TRBV27; CDR3 protein: CASSLDAAGPYNSPLHF; CDR3 DNA: TGTGCCAGCAGTTTAGACGCGGCAGGGCCTTATAATTCACCCCTCCACTTT
CDR3 length: 18; clone size: -; J gene: TRBJ2-5; D gene: TRBD1; V gene: TRBV6-1; CDR3 protein: CASSQRLGWDREQETQYF; CDR3 DNA: TGTGCCAGCAGTCAACGATTAGGATGGGACAGGGAACAAGAGACCCAGTACTTC
CDR3 length: 15; clone size: many; J gene: TRBJ2-2; D gene: -; V gene: TRBV6-6; CDR3 protein: CATTPMTGVTGELFF; CDR3 DNA: TGTGCCACTACTCCAATGACAGGTGTCACCGGGGAGCTGTTTTTT
CDR3 length: 13; clone size: many; J gene: TRBJ1-1; D gene: -; V gene: TRBV12-3/TRBV12-4; CDR3 protein: CASRGGAYTEAFF; CDR3 DNA: TGTGCCAGTAGGGGGGGAGCTTACACTGAAGCTTTCTTT
CDR3 length: 15; clone size: many; J gene: TRBJ1-1; D gene: TRBD1; V gene: TRBV6-1; CDR3 protein: CASNYRTGMNTEAFF; CDR3 DNA: TGTGCCAGCAACTACCGGACAGGGATGAACACTGAAGCTTTCTTT
CDR3 length: 12; clone size: many; J gene: TRBJ2-7; D gene: -; V gene: TRBV5-5; CDR3 protein: CASSWTAHEQYF; CDR3 DNA: TGTGCCAGCAGCTGGACAGCCCACGAGCAGTACTTC
CDR3 length: 14; clone size: many; J gene: TRBJ1-2; D gene: TRBD1; V gene: TRBV2; CDR3 protein: CASSETGGSYGYTF; CDR3 DNA: TGTGCCAGCTCCGAAACAGGGGGCAGTTATGGCTACACCTTC
CDR3 length: 17; clone size: many; J gene: TRBJ2-6; D gene: -; V gene: TRBV12-3/TRBV12-4; CDR3 protein: CASSPFKRHSGANVLTF; CDR3 DNA: TGTGCCAGCAGTCCTTTCAAGAGGCACTCTGGGGCCAACGTCCTGACTTTC
CDR3 length: 13; clone size: many; J gene: TRBJ2-4; D gene: -; V gene: TRBV12-3/TRBV12-4; CDR3 protein: CASTSGPGNIQYF; CDR3 DNA: TGTGCCAGCACTTCCGGGCCTGGGAACATTCAGTACTTC
CDR3 length: 16; clone size: many; J gene: TRBJ1-5; D gene: -; V gene: TRBV7-8; CDR3 protein: CASSLKQGLSNQPQHF; CDR3 DNA: TGTGCCAGCAGCCTAAAACAGGGCCTTAGCAATCAGCCCCAGCATTTT